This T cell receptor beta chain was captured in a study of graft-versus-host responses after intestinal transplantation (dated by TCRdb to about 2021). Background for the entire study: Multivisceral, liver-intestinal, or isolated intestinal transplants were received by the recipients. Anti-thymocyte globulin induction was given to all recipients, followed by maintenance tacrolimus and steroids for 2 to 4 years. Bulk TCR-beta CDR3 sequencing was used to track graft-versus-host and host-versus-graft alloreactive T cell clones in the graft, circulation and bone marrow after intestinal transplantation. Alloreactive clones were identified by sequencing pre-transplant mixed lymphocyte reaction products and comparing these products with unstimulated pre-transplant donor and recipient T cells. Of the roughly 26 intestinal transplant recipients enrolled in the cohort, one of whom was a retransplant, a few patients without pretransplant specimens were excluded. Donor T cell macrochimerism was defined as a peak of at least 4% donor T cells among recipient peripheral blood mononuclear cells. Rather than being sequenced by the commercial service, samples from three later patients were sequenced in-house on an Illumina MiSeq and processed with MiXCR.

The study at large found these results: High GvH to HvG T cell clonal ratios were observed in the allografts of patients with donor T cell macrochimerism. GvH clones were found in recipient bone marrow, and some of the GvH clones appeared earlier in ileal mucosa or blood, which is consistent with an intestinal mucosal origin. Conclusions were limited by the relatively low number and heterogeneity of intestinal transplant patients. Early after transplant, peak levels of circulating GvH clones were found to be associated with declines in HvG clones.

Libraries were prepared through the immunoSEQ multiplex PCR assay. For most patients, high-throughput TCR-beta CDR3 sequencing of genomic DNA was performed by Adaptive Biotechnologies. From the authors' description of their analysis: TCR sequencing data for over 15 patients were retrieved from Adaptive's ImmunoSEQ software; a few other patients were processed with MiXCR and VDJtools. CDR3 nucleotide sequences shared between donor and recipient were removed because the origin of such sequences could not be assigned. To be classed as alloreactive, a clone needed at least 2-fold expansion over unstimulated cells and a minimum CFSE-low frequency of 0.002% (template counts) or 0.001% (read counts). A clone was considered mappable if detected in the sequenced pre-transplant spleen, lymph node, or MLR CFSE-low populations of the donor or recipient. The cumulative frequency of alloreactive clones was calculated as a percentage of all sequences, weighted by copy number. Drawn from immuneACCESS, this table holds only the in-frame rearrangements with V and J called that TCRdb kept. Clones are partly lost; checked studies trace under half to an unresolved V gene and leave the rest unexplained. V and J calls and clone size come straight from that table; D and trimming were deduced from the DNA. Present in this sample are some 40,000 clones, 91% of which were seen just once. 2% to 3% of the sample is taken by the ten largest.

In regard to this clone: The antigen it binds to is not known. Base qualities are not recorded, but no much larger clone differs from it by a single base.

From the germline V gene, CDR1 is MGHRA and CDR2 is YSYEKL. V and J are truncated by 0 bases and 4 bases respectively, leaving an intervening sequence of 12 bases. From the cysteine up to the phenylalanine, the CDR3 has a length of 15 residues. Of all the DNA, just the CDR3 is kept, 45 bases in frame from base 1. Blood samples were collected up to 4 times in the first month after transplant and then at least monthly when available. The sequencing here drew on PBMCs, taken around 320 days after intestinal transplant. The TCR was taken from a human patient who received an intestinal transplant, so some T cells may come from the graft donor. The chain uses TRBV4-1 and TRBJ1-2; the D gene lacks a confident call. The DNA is TGCGCCAGCAGCCAAGATCCGCACGGCGTCTATGGCTACACCTTC. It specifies CASSQDPHGVYGYTF.